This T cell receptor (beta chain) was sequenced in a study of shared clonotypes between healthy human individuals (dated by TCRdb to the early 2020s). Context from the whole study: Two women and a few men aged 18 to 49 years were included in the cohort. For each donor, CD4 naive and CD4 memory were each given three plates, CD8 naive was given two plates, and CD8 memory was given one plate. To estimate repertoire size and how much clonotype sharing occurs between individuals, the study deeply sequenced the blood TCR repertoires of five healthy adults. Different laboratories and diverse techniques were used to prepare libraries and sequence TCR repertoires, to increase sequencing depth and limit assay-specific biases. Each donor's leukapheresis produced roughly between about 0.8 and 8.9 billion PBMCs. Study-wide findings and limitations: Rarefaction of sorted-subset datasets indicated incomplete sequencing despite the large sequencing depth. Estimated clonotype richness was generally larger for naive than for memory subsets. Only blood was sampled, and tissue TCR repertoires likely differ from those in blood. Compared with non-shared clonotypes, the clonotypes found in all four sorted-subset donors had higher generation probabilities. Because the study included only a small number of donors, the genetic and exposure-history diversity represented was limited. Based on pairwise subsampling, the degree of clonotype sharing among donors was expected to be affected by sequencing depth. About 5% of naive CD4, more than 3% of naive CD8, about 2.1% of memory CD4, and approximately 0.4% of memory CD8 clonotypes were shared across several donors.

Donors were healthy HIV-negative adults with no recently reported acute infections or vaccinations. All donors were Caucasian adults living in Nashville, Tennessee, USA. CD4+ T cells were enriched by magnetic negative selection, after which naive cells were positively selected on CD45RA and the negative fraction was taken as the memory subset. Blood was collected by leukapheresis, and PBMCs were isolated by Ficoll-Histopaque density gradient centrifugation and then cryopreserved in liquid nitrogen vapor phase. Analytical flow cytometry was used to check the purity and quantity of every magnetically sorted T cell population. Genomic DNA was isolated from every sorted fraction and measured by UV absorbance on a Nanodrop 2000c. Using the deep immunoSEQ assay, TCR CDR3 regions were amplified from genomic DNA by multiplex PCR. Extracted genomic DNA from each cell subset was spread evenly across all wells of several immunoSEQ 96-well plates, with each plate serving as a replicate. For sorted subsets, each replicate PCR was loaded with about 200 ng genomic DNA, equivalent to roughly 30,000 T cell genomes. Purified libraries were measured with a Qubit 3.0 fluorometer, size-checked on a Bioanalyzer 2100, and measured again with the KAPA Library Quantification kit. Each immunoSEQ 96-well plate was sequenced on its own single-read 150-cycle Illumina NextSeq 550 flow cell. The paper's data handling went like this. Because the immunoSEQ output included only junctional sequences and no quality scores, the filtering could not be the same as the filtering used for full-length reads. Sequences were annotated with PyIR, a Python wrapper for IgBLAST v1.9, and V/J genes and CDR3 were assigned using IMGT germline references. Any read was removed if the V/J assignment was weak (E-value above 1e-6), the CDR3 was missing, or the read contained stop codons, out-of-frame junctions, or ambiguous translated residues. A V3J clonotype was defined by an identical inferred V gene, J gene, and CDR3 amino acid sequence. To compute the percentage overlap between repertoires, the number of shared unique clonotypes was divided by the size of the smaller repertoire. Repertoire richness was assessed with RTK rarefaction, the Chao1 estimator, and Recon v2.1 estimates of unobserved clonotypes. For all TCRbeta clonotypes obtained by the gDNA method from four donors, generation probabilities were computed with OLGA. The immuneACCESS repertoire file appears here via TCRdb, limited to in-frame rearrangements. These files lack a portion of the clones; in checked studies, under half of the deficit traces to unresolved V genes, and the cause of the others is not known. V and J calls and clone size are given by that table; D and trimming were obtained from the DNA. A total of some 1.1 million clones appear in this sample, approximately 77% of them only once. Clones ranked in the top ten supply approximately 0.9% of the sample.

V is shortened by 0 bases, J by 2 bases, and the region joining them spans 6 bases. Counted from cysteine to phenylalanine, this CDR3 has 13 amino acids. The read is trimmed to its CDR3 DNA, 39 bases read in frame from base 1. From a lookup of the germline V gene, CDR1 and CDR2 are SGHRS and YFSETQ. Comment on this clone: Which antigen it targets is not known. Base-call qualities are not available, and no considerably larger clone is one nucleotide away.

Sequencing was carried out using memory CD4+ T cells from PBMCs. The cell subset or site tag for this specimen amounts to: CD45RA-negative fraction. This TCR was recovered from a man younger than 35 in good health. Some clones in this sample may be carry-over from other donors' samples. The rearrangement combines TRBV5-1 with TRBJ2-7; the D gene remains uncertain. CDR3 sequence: CASSLEVAYEQYF. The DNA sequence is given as TGCGCCAGCAGCTTGGAAGTCGCCTACGAGCAGTACTTC.